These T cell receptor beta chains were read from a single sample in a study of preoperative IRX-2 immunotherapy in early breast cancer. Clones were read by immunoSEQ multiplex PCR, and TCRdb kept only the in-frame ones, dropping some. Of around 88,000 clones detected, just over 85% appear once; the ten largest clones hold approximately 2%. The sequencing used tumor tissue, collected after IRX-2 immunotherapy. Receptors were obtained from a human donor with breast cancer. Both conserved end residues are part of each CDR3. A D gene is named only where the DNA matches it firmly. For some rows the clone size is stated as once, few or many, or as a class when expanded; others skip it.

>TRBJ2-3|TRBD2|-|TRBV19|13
CASSISGGDTQYF
TGTGCCAGTAGTATATCGGGGGGAGATACGCAGTATTTT
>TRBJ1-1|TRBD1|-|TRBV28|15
CASSYIQGENTEAFF
TGTGCCAGCAGTTACATACAGGGGGAAAACACTGAAGCTTTCTTT
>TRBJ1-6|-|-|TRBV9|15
CASSEVGSHNSPLHF
TGTGCCAGCAGTGAAGTCGGATCGCATAATTCACCCCTCCACTTT
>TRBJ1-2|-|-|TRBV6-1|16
CASSEARRGPAYGYTF
TGTGCCAGCAGTGAAGCACGCAGGGGACCAGCCTATGGCTACACCTTC
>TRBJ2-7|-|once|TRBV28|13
CASRPPREYEQYF
TGTGCCAGCAGACCTCCAAGGGAATACGAGCAGTACTTC
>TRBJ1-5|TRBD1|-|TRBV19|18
CASKKGAADLRVDQPQHF
TGTGCCAGTAAAAAGGGGGCGGCAGACCTCCGAGTCGATCAGCCCCAGCATTTT
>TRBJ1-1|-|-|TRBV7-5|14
CASSPLTGRLEAFF
TGTGCCAGCAGCCCCCTGACCGGGAGATTAGAAGCTTTCTTT
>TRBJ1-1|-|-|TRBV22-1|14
CASSLQGERTEAFF
TGTGCCAGCAGTTTACAAGGGGAGAGGACTGAAGCTTTCTTT
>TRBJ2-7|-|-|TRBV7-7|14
CASTQRGTSYEQYF
TGTGCCAGCACCCAGAGGGGCACATCCTACGAGCAGTACTTC
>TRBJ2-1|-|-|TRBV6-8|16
CASSDSWGFSYNEQFF
TGTGCCAGCAGTGATTCTTGGGGGTTCTCCTACAATGAGCAGTTCTTC
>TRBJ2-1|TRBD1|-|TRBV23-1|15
CASSTGGGSYNEQFF
TGCGCCAGCAGTACAGGGGGCGGCTCCTACAATGAGCAGTTCTTC
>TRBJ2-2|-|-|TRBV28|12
CASSSRAGELFF
TGTGCCAGCAGCTCGCGAGCCGGGGAGCTGTTTTTT
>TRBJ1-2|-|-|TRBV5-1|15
CASSLVSRANYGYTF
TGCGCCAGCAGCTTGGTTTCCAGAGCTAACTATGGCTACACCTTC
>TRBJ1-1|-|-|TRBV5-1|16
CASSLTGNRMNTEAFF
TGCGCCAGCAGCCTGACGGGGAACAGAATGAACACTGAAGCTTTCTTT
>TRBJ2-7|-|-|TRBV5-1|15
CASSLDIGVSYEQYF
TGCGCCAGCAGCTTGGATATAGGCGTTTCCTACGAGCAGTACTTC
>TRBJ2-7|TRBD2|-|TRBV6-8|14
CASSLDASGYEQYF
TGTGCCAGCAGTTTGGACGCTAGCGGTTACGAGCAGTACTTC
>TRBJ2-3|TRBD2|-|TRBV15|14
CATEGTGRTDTQYF
TGTGCCACCGAGGGGACCGGGAGGACAGATACGCAGTATTTT
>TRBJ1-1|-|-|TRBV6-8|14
CASSYSNMNTEAFF
TGTGCCAGCAGTTACTCGAACATGAACACTGAAGCTTTCTTT
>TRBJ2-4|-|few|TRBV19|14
CASSRALAKNIQYF
TGTGCCAGTAGTCGAGCATTAGCCAAAAACATTCAGTACTTC
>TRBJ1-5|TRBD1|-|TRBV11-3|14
CASSPDRAYQPQHF
TGTGCCAGCAGCCCGGACAGGGCCTATCAGCCCCAGCATTTT
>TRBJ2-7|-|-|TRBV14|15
CASSQTGTPSYEQYF
TGTGCCAGCAGCCAGACCGGGACACCTTCCTACGAGCAGTACTTC
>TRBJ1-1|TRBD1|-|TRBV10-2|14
CASSRDRSDTEAFF
TGCGCCAGCAGTAGGGACAGGTCGGACACTGAAGCTTTCTTT
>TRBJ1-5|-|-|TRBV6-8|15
CASSPGARNNQPQHF
TGTGCCAGCAGCCCCGGGGCCAGAAACAATCAGCCCCAGCATTTT
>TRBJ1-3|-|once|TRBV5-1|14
CASSKGFSGNTIYF
TGCGCCAGCAGTAAGGGATTCTCTGGAAACACCATATATTTT
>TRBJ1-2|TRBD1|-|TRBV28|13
CASSAQGARSYTF
TGTGCCAGCAGTGCTCAGGGGGCGCGAAGCTACACCTTC
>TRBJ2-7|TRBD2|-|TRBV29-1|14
CSVLSSGRAYEQYF
TGCAGCGTGCTATCTAGCGGGAGGGCTTACGAGCAGTACTTC
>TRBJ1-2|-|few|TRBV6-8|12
CASSYGFYGYTF
TGTGCCAGCAGTTATGGCTTCTATGGCTACACCTTC
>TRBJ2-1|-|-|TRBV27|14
CATSTPGAYNEQFF
TGTGCCACCAGTACCCCGGGGGCCTACAATGAGCAGTTCTTC
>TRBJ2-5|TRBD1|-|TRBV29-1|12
CSLLTGQETQYF
TGCAGCCTGCTGACAGGGCAAGAGACCCAGTACTTC
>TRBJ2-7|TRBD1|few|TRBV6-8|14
CASSQDRGSYEQYF
TGTGCCAGCAGTCAGGACAGGGGCTCCTACGAGCAGTACTTC
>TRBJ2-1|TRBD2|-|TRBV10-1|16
CVSSVGLAGGDNEQFF
TGCGTCAGCAGTGTCGGGCTAGCGGGGGGTGACAATGAGCAGTTCTTC
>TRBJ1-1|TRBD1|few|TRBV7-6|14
CASQRTGAVPEAFF
TGTGCCAGCCAACGTACAGGGGCGGTCCCTGAAGCTTTCTTT
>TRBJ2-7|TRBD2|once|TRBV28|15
CASSPRGGGSYEQYF
TGTGCCAGCAGCCCTCGCGGGGGGGGCTCCTACGAGCAGTACTTC
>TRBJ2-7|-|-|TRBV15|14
CATSRDRGSYEQYF
TGTGCCACCAGCAGAGATAGAGGGTCCTACGAGCAGTACTTC
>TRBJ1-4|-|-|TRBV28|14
CASSSTATNEKLFF
TGTGCCAGCAGTTCCACGGCAACTAATGAAAAACTGTTTTTT
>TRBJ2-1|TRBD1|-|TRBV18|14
CASSQTRDRDEQFF
TGTGCCAGCTCACAAACACGGGACAGGGATGAGCAGTTCTTC
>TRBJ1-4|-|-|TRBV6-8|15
CASSYPGDDREKLFF
TGTGCCAGCAGTTACCCGGGCGATGACCGAGAAAAACTGTTTTTT
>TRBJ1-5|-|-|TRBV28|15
CASSQTTFAEGPQHF
TGTGCCAGCAGCCAGACCACATTCGCCGAGGGGCCCCAGCATTTT
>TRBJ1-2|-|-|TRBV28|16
CATLGDRDADHYGYTF
TGTGCCACCCTCGGAGATCGGGACGCGGATCACTATGGCTACACCTTC
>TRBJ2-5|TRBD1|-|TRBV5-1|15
CASSPLQGAGETQYF
TGCGCCAGCAGCCCCCTGCAGGGGGCTGGAGAGACCCAGTACTTC
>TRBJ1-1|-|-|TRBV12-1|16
CASSFEEGLMNTEAFF
TGTGCCAGCAGCTTTGAGGAGGGGCTCATGAACACTGAAGCTTTCTTT
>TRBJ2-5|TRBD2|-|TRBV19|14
CASSGDSSGETQYF
TGTGCCAGTAGTGGGGACTCTAGCGGAGAGACCCAGTACTTC
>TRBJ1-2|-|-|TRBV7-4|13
CASSQDGQPTPSF
TGTGCCAGCAGCCAAGATGGACAGCCGACGCCTTCCTTC